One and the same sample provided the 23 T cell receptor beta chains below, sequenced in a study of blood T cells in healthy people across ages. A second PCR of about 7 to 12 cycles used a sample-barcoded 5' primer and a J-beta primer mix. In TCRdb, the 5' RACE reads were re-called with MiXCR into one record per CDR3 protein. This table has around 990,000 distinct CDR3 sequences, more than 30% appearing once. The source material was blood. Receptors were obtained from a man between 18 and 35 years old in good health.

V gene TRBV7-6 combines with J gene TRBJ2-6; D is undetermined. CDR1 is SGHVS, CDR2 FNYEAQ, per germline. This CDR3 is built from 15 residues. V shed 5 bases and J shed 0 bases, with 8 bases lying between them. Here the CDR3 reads CASSPADSGANVLTF. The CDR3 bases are TGTGCCAGCAGCCCAGCCGACTCTGGGGCCAACGTCCTGACTTTC.

CDR3 protein: CASSQPRGATGELFF. The CDR3 region has the DNA TGCGCCAGCAGCCAACCGAGGGGTGCCACCGGGGAGCTGTTTTTT. The gene calls are TRBV4-1 and TRBJ2-2; either TRBD1 or TRBD2 may fit D (5 bases each). Germline assignment: CDR1 MGHRA and CDR2 YSYEKL. The V end lost 2 bases, the J end lost 4 bases, and 11 bases lay between the germline ends. CDR3 length: 15 residues.

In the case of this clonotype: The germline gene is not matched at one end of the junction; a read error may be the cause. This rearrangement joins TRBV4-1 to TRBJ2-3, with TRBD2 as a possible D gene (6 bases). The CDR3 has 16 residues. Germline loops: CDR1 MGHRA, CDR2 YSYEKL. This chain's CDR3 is CASSQEGGTSIDTQYF. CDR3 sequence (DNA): TGCGCCAGCAGCCAAGAAGGCGGCACTAGCATAGATACGCAGTATTTT.

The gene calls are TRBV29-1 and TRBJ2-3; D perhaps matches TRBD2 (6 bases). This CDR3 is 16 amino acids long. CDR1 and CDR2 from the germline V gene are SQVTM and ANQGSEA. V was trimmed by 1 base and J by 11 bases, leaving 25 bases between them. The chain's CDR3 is CSVEASGLHVPYGQYF. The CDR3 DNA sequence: TGCAGCGTTGAAGCCTCGGGACTCCATGTCCCCTATGGGCAGTATTTT.

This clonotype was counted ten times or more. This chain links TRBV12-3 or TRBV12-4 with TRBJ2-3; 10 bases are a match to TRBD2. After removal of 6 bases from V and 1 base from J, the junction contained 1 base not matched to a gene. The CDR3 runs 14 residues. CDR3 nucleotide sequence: TGTGCCAGCAGCACTAGCGGGGGCACAGATACGCAGTATTTT. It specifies CASSTSGGTDTQYF.

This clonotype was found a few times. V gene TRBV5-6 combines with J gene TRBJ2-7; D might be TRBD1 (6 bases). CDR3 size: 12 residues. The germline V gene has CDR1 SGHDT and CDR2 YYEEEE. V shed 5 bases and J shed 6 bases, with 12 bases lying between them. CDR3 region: CASSSGVGEQYF. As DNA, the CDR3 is TGTGCCAGCAGTTCAGGGGTTGGCGAGCAGTACTTC.

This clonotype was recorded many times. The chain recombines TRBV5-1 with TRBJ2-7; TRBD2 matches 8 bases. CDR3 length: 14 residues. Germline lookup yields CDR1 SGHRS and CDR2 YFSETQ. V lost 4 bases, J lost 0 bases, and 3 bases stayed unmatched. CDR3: CASSITSGSYEQYF. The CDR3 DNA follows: TGCGCCAGCAGCATAACTAGCGGCTCCTACGAGCAGTACTTC.

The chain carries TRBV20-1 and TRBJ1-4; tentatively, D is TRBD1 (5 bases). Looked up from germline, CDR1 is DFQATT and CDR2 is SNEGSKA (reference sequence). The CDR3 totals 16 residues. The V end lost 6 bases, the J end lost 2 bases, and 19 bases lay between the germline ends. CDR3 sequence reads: CSATVGGALTNEKLFF. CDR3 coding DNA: TGCAGTGCCACAGTGGGGGGAGCGTTGACTAATGAAAAACTGTTTTTT.

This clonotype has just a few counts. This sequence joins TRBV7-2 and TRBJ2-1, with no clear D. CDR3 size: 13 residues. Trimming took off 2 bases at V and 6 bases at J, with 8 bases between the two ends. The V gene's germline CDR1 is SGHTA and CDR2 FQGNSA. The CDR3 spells CASSLRWGNEQFF. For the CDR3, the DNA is TGTGCCAGCAGCTTACGTTGGGGCAATGAGCAGTTCTTC.

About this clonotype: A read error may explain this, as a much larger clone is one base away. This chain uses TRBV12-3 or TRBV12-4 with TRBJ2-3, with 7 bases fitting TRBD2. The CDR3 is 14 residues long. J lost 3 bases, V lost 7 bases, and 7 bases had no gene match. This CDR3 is CASIWGGRTDTQYF. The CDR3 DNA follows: TGTGCCAGCATTTGGGGGGGGAGAACAGATACGCAGTATTTT.

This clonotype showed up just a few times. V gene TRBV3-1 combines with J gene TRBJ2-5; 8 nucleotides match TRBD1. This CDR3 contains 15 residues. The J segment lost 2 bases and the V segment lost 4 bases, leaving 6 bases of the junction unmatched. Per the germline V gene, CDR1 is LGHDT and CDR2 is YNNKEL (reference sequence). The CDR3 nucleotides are TGTGCCAGCAGCCTACGGACAGGGATACAAGAGACCCAGTACTTC. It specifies CASSLRTGIQETQYF.

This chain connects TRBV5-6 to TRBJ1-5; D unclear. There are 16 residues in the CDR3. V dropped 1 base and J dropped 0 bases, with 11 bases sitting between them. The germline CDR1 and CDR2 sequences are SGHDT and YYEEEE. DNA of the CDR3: TGTGCCAGCAGCTTGAAAAGCATTTATAGCAATCAGCCCCAGCATTTT. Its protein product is CASSLKSIYSNQPQHF.

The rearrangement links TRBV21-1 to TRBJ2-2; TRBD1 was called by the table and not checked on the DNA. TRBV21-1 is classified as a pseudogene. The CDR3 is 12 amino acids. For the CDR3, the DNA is TGTGCCAGCAGCAAAGGCCCTGTCGGGCTGTTTTTT. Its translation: CASSKGPVGLFF.

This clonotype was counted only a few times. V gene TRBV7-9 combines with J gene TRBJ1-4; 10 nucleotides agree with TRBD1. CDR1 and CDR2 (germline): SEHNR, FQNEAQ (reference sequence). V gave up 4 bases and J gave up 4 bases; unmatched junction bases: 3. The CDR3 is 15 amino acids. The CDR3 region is CASSSGQGINEKLFF. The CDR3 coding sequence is TGTGCCAGCAGCTCGGGACAGGGGATTAATGAAAAACTGTTTTTT.

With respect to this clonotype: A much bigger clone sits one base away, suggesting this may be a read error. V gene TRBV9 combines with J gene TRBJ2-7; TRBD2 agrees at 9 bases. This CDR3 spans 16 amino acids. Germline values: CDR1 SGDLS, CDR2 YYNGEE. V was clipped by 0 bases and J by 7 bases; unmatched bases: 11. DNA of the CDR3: TGTGCCAGCAGCGTAGCTAGCGGGATATCCTACAATGAGCAGTACTTC. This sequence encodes CASSVASGISYNEQYF. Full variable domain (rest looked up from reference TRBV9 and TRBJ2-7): DSGVTQTPKHLITATGQRVTLRCSPRSGDLSVYWYQQSLDQGLQFLIQYYNGEERAKGNILERFSAQQFPDLHSELNLSSLELGDSALYFCASSVASGISYNEQYFGPGTRLTVT.

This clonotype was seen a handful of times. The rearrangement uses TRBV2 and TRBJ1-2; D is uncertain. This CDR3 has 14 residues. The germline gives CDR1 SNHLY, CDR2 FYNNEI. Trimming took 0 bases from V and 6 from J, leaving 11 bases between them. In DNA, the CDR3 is TGTGCCAGCAGTGAAGCAGCCGAACCCAATGGCTACACCTTC. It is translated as CASSEAAEPNGYTF. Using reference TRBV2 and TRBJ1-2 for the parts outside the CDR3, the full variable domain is EPEVTQTPSHQVTQMGQEVILRCVPISNHLYFYWYRQILGQKVEFLVSFYNNEISEKSEIFDDQFSVERPDGSNFTLKIRSTKLEDSAMYFCASSEAAEPNGYTFGSGTRLTVV.

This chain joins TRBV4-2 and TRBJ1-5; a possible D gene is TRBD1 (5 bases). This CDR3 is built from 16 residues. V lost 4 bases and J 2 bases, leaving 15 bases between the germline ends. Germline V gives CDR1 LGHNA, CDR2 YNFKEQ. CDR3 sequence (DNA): TGTGCCAGCAGCCCCCGTGGCGGGGCCCGCAATCAGCCCCAGCATTTT. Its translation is CASSPRGGARNQPQHF.

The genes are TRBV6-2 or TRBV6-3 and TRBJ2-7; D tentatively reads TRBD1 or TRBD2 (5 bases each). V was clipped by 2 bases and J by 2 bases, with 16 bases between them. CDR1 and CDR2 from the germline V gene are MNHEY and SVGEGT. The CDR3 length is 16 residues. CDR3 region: CASSYDPGRPTYEQYF. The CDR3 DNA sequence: TGTGCCAGCAGTTACGATCCGGGGCGACCGACCTACGAGCAGTACTTC.

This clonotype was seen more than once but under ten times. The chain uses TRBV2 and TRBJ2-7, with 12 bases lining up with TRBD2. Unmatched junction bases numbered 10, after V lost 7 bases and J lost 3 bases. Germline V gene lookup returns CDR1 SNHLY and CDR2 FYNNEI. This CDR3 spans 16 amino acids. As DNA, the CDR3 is TGTGCCAGCACTGGACTAGCGGGACTCTCGATCTACGAGCAGTACTTC. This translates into CASTGLAGLSIYEQYF.

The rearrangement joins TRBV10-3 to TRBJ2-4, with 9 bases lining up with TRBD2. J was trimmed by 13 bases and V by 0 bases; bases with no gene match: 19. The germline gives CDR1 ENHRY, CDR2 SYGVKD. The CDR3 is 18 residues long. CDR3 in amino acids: CAISESNRLAGTYNEQYF. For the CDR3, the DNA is TGTGCCATCAGTGAGTCAAATAGGCTAGCGGGAACCTACAATGAGCAGTACTTC.

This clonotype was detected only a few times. CDR3 sequence reads: CASSPPLEAPVEAFF. CDR3 sequence (DNA): TGTGCCAGCTCACCTCCGTTAGAGGCCCCTGTTGAAGCTTTCTTT. The chain joins TRBV18 to TRBJ1-1; no reliable D call. The V end lost 3 bases, the J end lost 7 bases, and 18 bases lay between the germline ends. Germline CDR1 and CDR2: KGHSH and LQKENI. The CDR3 totals 15 residues.

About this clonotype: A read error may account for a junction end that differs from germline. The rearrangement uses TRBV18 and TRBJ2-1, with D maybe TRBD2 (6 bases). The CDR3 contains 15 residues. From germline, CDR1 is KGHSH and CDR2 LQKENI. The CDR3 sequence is CACSPDWEAYNEQFF. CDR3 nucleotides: TGTGCCTGCTCACCAGATTGGGAGGCCTACAATGAGCAGTTCTTC.

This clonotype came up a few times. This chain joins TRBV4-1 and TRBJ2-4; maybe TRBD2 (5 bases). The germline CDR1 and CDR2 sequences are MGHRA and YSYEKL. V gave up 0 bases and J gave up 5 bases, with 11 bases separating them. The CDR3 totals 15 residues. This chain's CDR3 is CASSQDHGMENIQYF. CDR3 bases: TGCGCCAGCAGCCAAGATCACGGGATGGAAAACATTCAGTACTTC.